Below, 24 T cell receptor beta chains from the same sample are listed, as sequenced in a study of blood T cell repertoires in COVID-19. TCRdb's table, derived via immunoSEQ multiplex PCR, lists solely in-frame clones and lacks some. Among approximately 240,000 clones listed, 87% were seen once. The specimen sequenced was peripheral blood. These receptors were obtained from a woman aged 18-29 years who had recovered from COVID-19.

CDR3 in amino acids: CASSLDSVNTEAFF. In DNA, the CDR3 is TGTGCCAGCTCACTGGACAGCGTGAACACTGAAGCTTTCTTT. This rearrangement joins TRBV18 to TRBJ1-1; D might be TRBD1 (6 bases). This CDR3 region has 14 residues. Trimming removed 4 bases at V and 0 bases at J, with 9 bases between. From germline, CDR1 is KGHSH and CDR2 LQKENI. Variable domain in full (rest from reference TRBV18 and TRBJ1-1): NAGVMQNPRHLVRRRGQEARLRCSPMKGHSHVYWYRQLPEEGLKFMVYLQKENIIDESGMPKERFSAEFPKEGPSILRIQQVVRGDSAAYFCASSLDSVNTEAFFGQGTRLTVV.

V and J are TRBV7-2 and TRBJ2-2; 10 positions agree with TRBD2. Germline V CDR1 and CDR2: SGHTA, FQGNSA. The CDR3 totals 18 residues. Trimming cost V 1 base and J 7 bases; bases outside gene matches: 12. Here the CDR3 DNA reads TGTGCCAGCAGCTTAGTTCGGCTAGCGGGAGATCTTGGCGGGGAGCTGTTTTTT. Amino acid sequence: CASSLVRLAGDLGGELFF.

This chain joins TRBV19 and TRBJ1-5; TRBD1 might be the D (5 bases). From germline, CDR1 is LNHDA and CDR2 SQIVND (reference sequence). With 7 bases removed from V and 0 bases from J, the gap between germline ends came to 22 bases. This CDR3 contains 18 residues. DNA of the CDR3: TGTGCCAGTACCAAGGATAAGGGGCTTCTTTATAGCAATCAGCCCCAGCATTTT. Amino acid sequence: CASTKDKGLLYSNQPQHF. Combining the CDR3 with reference TRBV19 and TRBJ1-5 gives the whole variable domain DGGITQSPKYLFRKEGQNVTLSCEQNLNHDAMYWYRQDPGQGLRLIYYSQIVNDFQKGDIAEGYSVSREKKESFPLTVTSAQKNPTAFYLCASTKDKGLLYSNQPQHFGDGTRLSIL.

The J gene is TRBJ2-5, the V gene TRBV24-1, with 10 bases matching TRBD1. The J segment lost 5 bases and the V segment lost 7 bases, leaving 9 bases of the junction unmatched. The CDR3 is made up of 15 amino acids. CDR1 is KGHDR and CDR2 is SFDVKD in the germline V gene. For the CDR3, the DNA is TGTGCCACCAGCACCGGGACAGGGGTTGTTGAGACCCAGTACTTC. Its protein product is CATSTGTGVVETQYF.

This clone appeared once. This chain uses TRBV7-2 with TRBJ1-2; 8 bases fit TRBD1. The trim removed 5 bases at V and 4 bases at J, leaving 6 bases unmatched. The CDR3 runs 14 residues. Germline assignment: CDR1 SGHTA and CDR2 FQGNSA. The DNA for the CDR3 is TGTGCCAGCAGCCCGACAGGGGAGGCCTATGGCTACACCTTC. Encoded protein: CASSPTGEAYGYTF.

This chain connects TRBV15 to TRBJ2-7; D remains unclear. CDR3 length equals 14 residues. Trimming stripped 0 bases from V and 10 bases from J, with 16 bases between. Germline CDR1 and CDR2: LNHNV and YYDKDF (reference sequence). The CDR3 DNA follows: TGTGCCACCAGCAGAGATGGTAGCCACTCACCACAGTACTTC. It yields the protein CATSRDGSHSPQYF.

The V and J genes are TRBV10-3 and TRBJ2-1, with D possibly matching TRBD1 (6 bases). The V end was cut by 0 bases, the J end by 4 bases, with 19 bases between. The CDR3 runs to 18 residues. Per the germline V gene, CDR1 is ENHRY and CDR2 is SYGVKD. The CDR3 DNA reads as TGTGCCATCAGTGAGTCGATGGGACACTCGGATCATTACAATGAGCAGTTCTTC. This encodes CAISESMGHSDHYNEQFF.

The genes are TRBV29-1 and TRBJ2-7; 9 bases align to TRBD1. The V gene's germline CDR1 is SQVTM and CDR2 ANQGSEA. This CDR3 has 13 residues. Trimming took 7 bases from V and 3 from J; bases not matched to a gene: 7. The CDR3 DNA follows: TGCAGCGCTAGGACAGGGGAGGACTACGAGCAGTACTTC. The encoded protein is CSARTGEDYEQYF.

This rearrangement joins TRBV11-2 to TRBJ2-1, with 8 bases fitting TRBD1. The germline CDR1 and CDR2 sequences are SGHAT and FQNNGV. The length of the CDR3 is 17 residues. V shed 1 base, J shed 0 bases, and the junction held 5 bases outside the gene matches. CDR3 region: CASSLVLDRGSYNEQFF. CDR3 nucleotide sequence: TGTGCCAGCAGCTTAGTTTTAGACAGGGGCTCCTACAATGAGCAGTTCTTC.

The chain joins TRBV11-2 to TRBJ2-3; 7 bases line up with TRBD1. V lost 4 bases and J lost 2; bases outside the gene matches: 3. In germline, CDR1 is SGHAT, CDR2 FQNNGV. The CDR3 runs 14 residues. Written as DNA, the CDR3 is TGTGCCAGCAGCTGGGACAGAGACACAGATACGCAGTATTTT. As protein: CASSWDRDTDTQYF.

This clone has only one observation. The chain carries TRBV15 and TRBJ1-2, with 10 bases fitting TRBD1. Germline V CDR1 and CDR2: LNHNV, YYDKDF (reference sequence). The CDR3 runs 18 residues. J gave up 8 bases and V 6 bases, and 21 bases lay outside the gene matches. The CDR3 DNA follows: TGTGCCACCAGGCATCACGATTCGGGACAGGGGTTAGCGAACGGCTACACCTTC. Amino acid sequence: CATRHHDSGQGLANGYTF.

The V call is TRBV7-9, the J call TRBJ2-7; 13 bases agree with TRBD2. V dropped 5 bases and J dropped 5; count of bases not matched to a gene: 9. This CDR3 is built from 16 residues. CDR1 is SEHNR, CDR2 FQNEAQ, per germline (reference sequence). The CDR3 loop is CASSPTSGRYLHEQYF. In nucleotides, the CDR3 is TGTGCCAGCAGCCCGACTAGCGGGAGGTATCTCCACGAGCAGTACTTC.

J is TRBJ2-2 and V is TRBV7-9, with 8 bases identical to TRBD2. The V gene's germline CDR1 is SEHNR and CDR2 FQNEAQ (reference sequence). The CDR3 runs to 15 residues. V shed 4 bases, J shed 2 bases, and the junction held 3 bases outside the gene matches. The CDR3 loop is CASSSTSANTGELFF. The CDR3 DNA reads TGTGCCAGCAGCTCGACTAGCGCCAACACCGGGGAGCTGTTTTTT.

V usage is TRBV7-9 and J usage is TRBJ2-5, with 9 bases fitting TRBD2. V lost 5 bases to trimming and J lost 4 bases; unmatched junction nucleotides: 8. This CDR3 region has 15 residues. CDR1 and CDR2 (germline): SEHNR, FQNEAQ (reference sequence). CDR3: CASSPGEREVETQYF. Written as DNA, the CDR3 is TGTGCCAGCAGCCCGGGGGAGCGGGAGGTAGAGACCCAGTACTTC.

The rearrangement joins TRBV29-1 to TRBJ2-7; no clear D. The germline V and J ends were trimmed by 3 bases and 2 bases, with 11 bases remaining between them. The CDR3 loop spans 13 amino acids. CDR1 and CDR2 (germline): SQVTM, ANQGSEA. In DNA form, the CDR3 reads TGCAGCGTTGAGGGTGGGCAGCCCTACGAGCAGTACTTC. This translates into CSVEGGQPYEQYF.

This clone showed up just a few times. The gene calls are TRBV27 and TRBJ1-2; D unclear. In germline, CDR1 is MNHEY, CDR2 SMNVEV (reference sequence). There are 16 residues in the CDR3. V was cut by 2 bases and J by 7 bases, with 20 bases left in between. CDR3: CASSLLAISIPFGYTF. The CDR3 DNA reads TGTGCCAGCAGTTTACTGGCCATTTCGATCCCATTTGGCTACACCTTC.

V is TRBV10-3 and J is TRBJ2-2, with 10 bases that match TRBD2. Germline CDR1 reads ENHRY; CDR2 reads SYGVKD. Trimming cost V 7 bases and J 0 bases; bases outside gene matches: 11. The CDR3 totals 18 residues. In DNA, the CDR3 is TGTGCCATCAAAAGGGCGCTAGCGGGGGACGCGAACACCGGGGAGCTGTTTTTT. Encoded protein: CAIKRALAGDANTGELFF.

Comments on this clone: In the same sample, other DNA sequences code for this CDR3. V is TRBV12-3 or TRBV12-4 and J is TRBJ2-1; no clear D gene. The CDR3 extends over 11 amino acids. V lost 4 bases, J lost 6 bases, and 4 bases lay in between. CDR3 region: CASSYSNEQFF. The CDR3, as DNA: TGTGCCAGCAGTTATAGCAATGAGCAGTTCTTC.

The chain joins TRBV30 to TRBJ2-1, with TRBD1 identical over 8 bases. CDR3 length: 14 residues. V lost 1 base to trimming and J lost 6 bases; unmatched junction nucleotides: 5. CDR1 and CDR2 (germline): GTSNPN, SVGIG (reference sequence). For the CDR3, the DNA is TGTGCCTGGAGTGCGGAAACAGGGGGCAATGAGCAGTTCTTC. Translating gives CAWSAETGGNEQFF.

V usage is TRBV3-1 (or the pseudogene TRBV3-2) and J usage is TRBJ1-2; 7 bases match TRBD1. The V gene end was trimmed by 4 bases and the J gene end by 2 bases; junction bases not matched to a gene: 7. There are 15 residues in the CDR3. Germline CDR1 LGHDT, CDR2 YNNKEL (reference sequence). The CDR3 loop is CASSPGGTENYGYTF. Here the CDR3 DNA reads TGTGCCAGCAGCCCCGGAGGGACAGAGAACTATGGCTACACCTTC.

J is TRBJ2-2 and V is TRBV9, with a weak D call TRBD2 (6 bases). The length of the CDR3 is 15 residues. Germline V lookup: CDR1 SGDLS, CDR2 YYNGEE. V was trimmed by 0 bases and J by 4 bases, leaving 10 bases between them. The CDR3 sequence: CASSVERGTTGELFF. CDR3 DNA: TGTGCCAGCAGCGTAGAACGGGGGACCACCGGGGAGCTGTTTTTT.

V gene TRBV19 combines with J gene TRBJ2-2; D is unclear. This CDR3 has 13 amino acids. Germline CDR1 reads LNHDA; CDR2 reads SQIVND (reference sequence). V shed 6 bases and J shed 1 base, with 6 bases lying between them. The CDR3 region is CASRTMNTGELFF. The CDR3 DNA sequence: TGTGCCAGTAGAACAATGAACACCGGGGAGCTGTTTTTT.

The V gene is TRBV6-2 or TRBV6-3, the J gene TRBJ2-7; no firm D call. Trimming stripped 4 bases from V and 5 bases from J, with 15 bases between. Germline assignment: CDR1 MNHEY and CDR2 SVGEGT. The CDR3 loop spans 14 amino acids. The CDR3 loop is CASSLRGAWDEQYF. The DNA of the CDR3 is TGTGCCAGCAGTTTACGCGGCGCTTGGGACGAGCAGTACTTC.

The count of this clone is one. The chain combines TRBV15 with TRBJ2-3; 10 bases agree with TRBD1. The germline V gene has CDR1 LNHNV and CDR2 YYDKDF (reference sequence). V lost 8 bases, J lost 4 bases, and 9 bases stayed unmatched. The CDR3 spans 15 residues. CDR3 nucleotides: TGTGCCACCCACAAATGGACAGGGGGGTCAGATACGCAGTATTTT. Encoded protein: CATHKWTGGSDTQYF.